Below, 26 T cell receptor beta chains from the same sample are listed, as sequenced in a study of T-cell reconstitution after alpha-beta-depleted transplantation in children. As it was prepared, the TCRbeta library received unique molecular identifiers. TCRdb itself ran the PCR reads through MiXCR, one entry per CDR3 protein. The data contain 700,000 to 950,000 distinct CDR3 sequences, roughly 16% of them singletons. The source was PBMCs, mostly from graft donor cells, collected 360 days after TCRalphabeta/CD19-depleted stem cell transplant. The receptors shown here come from a male patient under 18 who had a stem cell transplant for acute lymphoblastic leukemia, so the T cells may come from the graft donor.

This clonotype was observed at least ten times. The V call is TRBV6-5, the J call TRBJ1-2, with D unresolved. CDR3 length: 12 amino acids. Trimming shortened V by 7 bases and J by 6 bases, and 12 bases separated the two germline ends. CDR1 is MNHEY, CDR2 SVGAGI, per germline. Here the CDR3 DNA reads TGTGCCAGCAAAGCCATGACGCATGGCTACACCTTC. This encodes CASKAMTHGYTF.

The chain combines TRBV20-1 with TRBJ2-1, with 13 bases fitting TRBD2. Germline assignment: CDR1 DFQATT and CDR2 SNEGSKA (reference sequence). J lost 8 bases, V lost 0 bases, and 4 bases had no gene match. The CDR3 is 15 amino acids. CDR3 residues: CSARELAGGLDEQFF. In DNA form, the CDR3 reads TGCAGTGCTAGAGAACTAGCGGGAGGGCTCGATGAGCAGTTCTTC.

This clonotype was seen a handful of times. Here the CDR3 DNA reads TGCGCCAGCAGCGAGGGGACAGGGGGTAGAGTGCCCCAGCATTTT. Translated, it gives CASSEGTGGRVPQHF. This chain connects TRBV5-1 to TRBJ1-5; 11 bases line up with TRBD1. V dropped 4 bases and J dropped 9; count of bases not matched to a gene: 9. This CDR3 has 15 amino acids. CDR1 SGHRS and CDR2 YFSETQ come from the germline V gene. The full variable domain, its missing parts supplied by reference TRBV5-1 and TRBJ1-5, is KAGVTQTPRYLIKTRGQQVTLSCSPISGHRSVSWYQQTPGQGLQFLFEYFSETQRNKGNFPGRFSGRQFSNSRSEMNVSTLELGDSALYLCASSEGTGGRVPQHFGDGTRLSIL.

The CDR3 protein is CASTGQDYGYTF. CDR3 nucleotide sequence: TGTGCCAGCACGGGGCAGGACTATGGCTACACCTTC. J is TRBJ1-2 and V is TRBV9, with D possibly TRBD1 on 5 matching bases. Germline V gene data show CDR1 as SGDLS and CDR2 as YYNGEE. CDR3 size: 12 residues. Trimming cost V 6 bases and J 3 bases, with 9 bases left between them.

CDR3 in DNA: TGCGCCAGCAGCTTGAATTCGATAACCCTAGCCAAAAACATTCAGTACTTC. It encodes CASSLNSITLAKNIQYF. The chain couples TRBV5-1 to TRBJ2-4; no clear D. Germline V gene lookup returns CDR1 SGHRS and CDR2 YFSETQ. V lost 1 base and J lost 0, with 14 bases in between. CDR3 length: 17 amino acids.

The chain employs TRBV5-1 and TRBJ1-1; tentative D call: TRBD1 (5 bases). Trimming stripped 0 bases from V and 7 bases from J, with 13 bases between. The CDR3 is made up of 14 amino acids. CDR1 SGHRS and CDR2 YFSETQ come from the germline V gene. CDR3: CASSLAEGPHEAFF. In DNA, the CDR3 is TGCGCCAGCAGCTTGGCCGAGGGGCCCCATGAAGCTTTCTTT.

The V call is TRBV29-1, the J call TRBJ1-2; 8 bases match TRBD1. CDR1 and CDR2 (germline): SQVTM, ANQGSEA. V lost 4 bases and J lost 4; bases outside the gene matches: 11. The length of the CDR3 is 15 residues. CDR3 in amino acids: CSVVRGTGGAYGYTF. The CDR3 DNA follows: TGCAGCGTTGTGAGGGGCACAGGGGGTGCCTATGGCTACACCTTC.

This clonotype has just a few counts. This chain links TRBV7-3 with TRBJ2-1; 8 nucleotides match TRBD1. The CDR3 runs 15 residues. V gave up 2 bases and J gave up 5 bases; unmatched junction bases: 5. Germline loops: CDR1 SGHTA, CDR2 FQGTGA. The CDR3 loop is CASSLPTTGDNEQFF. CDR3 nucleotide sequence: TGTGCCAGCAGCTTACCGACGACAGGGGACAATGAGCAGTTCTTC.

The CDR3 DNA reads as TGTGCCAGCAGTGGAAAGACTAGCAACTCCTACAATGAGCAGTTCTTC. Its protein product is CASSGKTSNSYNEQFF. This chain uses TRBV2 with TRBJ2-1, with 7 bases lining up with TRBD2. Germline V CDR1 and CDR2: SNHLY, FYNNEI. V lost 4 bases, J lost 0 bases, and 6 bases stayed unmatched. There are 16 residues in the CDR3.

The chain employs TRBV5-1 and TRBJ2-1, with a weak D call TRBD1 (5 bases). The CDR3 runs to 14 residues. With 0 bases removed from V and 4 bases from J, the gap between germline ends came to 8 bases. The germline V gene encodes CDR1 SGHRS and CDR2 YFSETQ. In DNA, the CDR3 is TGCGCCAGCAGCTTGGAGGGGTTTTACAATGAGCAGTTCTTC. This sequence encodes CASSLEGFYNEQFF.

The V and J genes are TRBV6-8 and TRBJ2-6; 8 bases map to TRBD2. CDR3 length: 18 residues. V gave up 6 bases and J gave up 4 bases; unmatched junction bases: 14. Germline V lookup: CDR1 MNHGY, CDR2 SAAAGT. The chain's CDR3 is CASSLVAGPGTGANVLTF. DNA for the CDR3: TGTGCCAGCAGCTTAGTAGCGGGACCCGGAACGGGGGCCAACGTCCTGACTTTC.

V usage is TRBV20-1 and J usage is TRBJ2-7, with D perhaps matching TRBD1 (6 bases). Germline V gene data show CDR1 as DFQATT and CDR2 as SNEGSKA (reference sequence). The CDR3 loop spans 13 amino acids. The V end lost 2 bases, the J end lost 5 bases, and 13 bases lay between the germline ends. This chain's CDR3 is CSARRRWGHEQYF. The CDR3 DNA reads TGCAGTGCTAGACGGCGCTGGGGGCACGAGCAGTACTTC.

The V gene is TRBV23-1, the J gene TRBJ2-1; D is perhaps TRBD2 (6 bases). TRBV23-1 counts as an open reading frame of uncertain function. CDR3 length: 21 amino acids. Between the trimmed V and J ends, which lost 0 bases and 3 bases, there was a span of 27 bases. CDR3 sequence: CASSQSDWGSRAKDYYNEQFF. CDR3 nucleotides: TGCGCCAGCAGTCAATCGGATTGGGGAAGTCGGGCTAAGGACTACTACAATGAGCAGTTCTTC.

The chain has TRBV20-1 and TRBJ2-1; TRBD1 matches at 10 bases. CDR3 size: 14 residues. From germline, CDR1 is DFQATT and CDR2 SNEGSKA (reference sequence). Trimming took 4 bases from V and 9 from J; bases not matched to a gene: 9. DNA of the CDR3: TGCAGTGCTATACGGACAGGGGGAAGGAGTGAGCAGTTCTTC. It specifies CSAIRTGGRSEQFF.

Regarding this clonotype: Given a much more abundant clone one base away, this may be a read error. The chain uses TRBV20-1 and TRBJ1-5, with 8 positions matching TRBD1. Germline CDR1 reads DFQATT; CDR2 reads SNEGSKA (reference sequence). The CDR3 spans 15 residues. Here the CDR3 reads CCARDPGTGGGPQHF. The CDR3 bases are TGCTGTGCTAGAGATCCGGGGACAGGCGGTGGGCCCCAGCATTTT.

The J gene is TRBJ2-5, the V gene TRBV12-3 or TRBV12-4; 16 nucleotides line up with TRBD2. The CDR3 loop spans 17 amino acids. The V and J ends lost 5 bases and 5 bases, in that order; junction bases with no gene match: 8. The CDR3 nucleotides read TGTGCCAGCAGTCCGGGGACTAGCGGGAGGGCACGGGAGACCCAGTACTTC. As protein: CASSPGTSGRARETQYF.

J is TRBJ2-3 and V is TRBV12-3 or TRBV12-4; no firm D call. The CDR3 runs 14 residues. The V end lost 5 bases, the J end lost 2 bases, and 11 bases lay between the germline ends. This chain's CDR3 is CASSTLQNTDTQYF. CDR3 in DNA: TGTGCCAGCAGTACCCTACAGAACACAGATACGCAGTATTTT.

The V call is TRBV5-1, the J call TRBJ2-1; possibly TRBD1 or TRBD2 for D (6 bases each). V was trimmed by 3 bases and J by 5 bases, leaving 18 bases between them. CDR3 length: 16 amino acids. Per germline, CDR1 SGHRS and CDR2 YFSETQ. CDR3 sequence reads: CASSSSGGQPNNEQFF. CDR3 DNA sequence: TGCGCCAGCAGCTCATCCGGGGGCCAGCCAAACAATGAGCAGTTCTTC.

This clonotype has ten or more counts. This rearrangement joins TRBV12-3 or TRBV12-4 to TRBJ2-7; D unclear. The CDR3 extends over 12 amino acids. Trimming removed 6 bases at V and 1 base at J, with 7 bases between. CDR3 residues: CASRGRSYEQYF. The DNA of the CDR3 is TGTGCCAGCAGAGGGCGTTCCTACGAGCAGTACTTC.

This clonotype was seen a handful of times. The chain is built from TRBV10-1 and TRBJ2-7; 8 bases agree with TRBD1. The germline V gene encodes CDR1 WNHNN and CDR2 SYGVQD (reference sequence). The CDR3 contains 16 residues. Losses at the gene ends were 2 bases for V and 4 bases for J; bases not matched to a gene: 10. The CDR3 sequence is CASSEVGTGRPYEQYF. In DNA, the CDR3 is TGCGCCAGCAGTGAGGTGGGGACAGGTCGACCTTACGAGCAGTACTTC.

This chain joins TRBV6-1 and TRBJ1-1; 9 bases are shared with TRBD1. The V and J ends lost 5 bases and 6 bases, in that order; junction bases with no gene match: 7. Germline CDR1 is MNHNS and CDR2 is SASEGT. The CDR3 contains 14 residues. CDR3 in amino acids: CASSKQGAASEAFF. In DNA, the CDR3 is TGTGCCAGCAGTAAACAGGGGGCTGCGTCTGAAGCTTTCTTT.

V gene TRBV7-9 combines with J gene TRBJ2-7, with a weak D call TRBD2 (6 bases). Germline assignment: CDR1 SEHNR and CDR2 FQNEAQ (reference sequence). Trimming took off 2 bases at V and 2 bases at J, with 19 bases between the two ends. This CDR3 has 17 amino acids. The CDR3 protein is CASSLQLRGPVAYEQYF. The CDR3 DNA is TGTGCCAGCAGCTTACAATTGCGGGGTCCTGTGGCCTACGAGCAGTACTTC.

In this sample, this clonotype turned up a few times. This chain joins TRBV12-3 or TRBV12-4 and TRBJ1-2; D not resolved. This CDR3 comprises 13 residues. The germline V and J ends were trimmed by 7 bases and 4 bases, with 13 bases remaining between them. The CDR3 DNA reads as TGTGCCAGCACCAGGCCGACAACCTATGGCTACACCTTC. Protein: CASTRPTTYGYTF.

The chain is built from TRBV7-8 and TRBJ2-1; tentative D call: TRBD2 (5 bases). The CDR3 length is 14 residues. V gave up 5 bases and J gave up 9 bases, with 17 bases separating them. CDR1 is SGHVS and CDR2 is FQNEAQ in the germline V gene. The CDR3 reads CASSAYIRESEQFF. As DNA, the CDR3 is TGTGCCAGCAGCGCCTACATTCGGGAAAGTGAGCAGTTCTTC.

This clonotype appeared a few times. The rearrangement links TRBV7-9 to TRBJ1-1; D might be TRBD1 (6 bases). V dropped 6 bases and J dropped 5 bases, with 16 bases sitting between them. This CDR3 contains 14 residues. Germline CDR1 and CDR2: SEHNR and FQNEAQ (reference sequence). The CDR3 DNA reads TGTGCCAGCAGGGCTATCAGGGGAAGAACTGAAGCTTTCTTT. Protein sequence: CASRAIRGRTEAFF.

This clonotype was found a few times. The gene calls are TRBV19 and TRBJ2-1, with TRBD2 as a possible D gene (7 bases). The CDR3 loop spans 13 amino acids. V was clipped by 7 bases and J by 3 bases, with 10 bases between them. Germline values: CDR1 LNHDA, CDR2 SQIVND (reference sequence). The CDR3 loop is CASKGDYYNEQFF. The DNA of the CDR3 is TGTGCCAGTAAGGGGGACTACTACAATGAGCAGTTCTTC.